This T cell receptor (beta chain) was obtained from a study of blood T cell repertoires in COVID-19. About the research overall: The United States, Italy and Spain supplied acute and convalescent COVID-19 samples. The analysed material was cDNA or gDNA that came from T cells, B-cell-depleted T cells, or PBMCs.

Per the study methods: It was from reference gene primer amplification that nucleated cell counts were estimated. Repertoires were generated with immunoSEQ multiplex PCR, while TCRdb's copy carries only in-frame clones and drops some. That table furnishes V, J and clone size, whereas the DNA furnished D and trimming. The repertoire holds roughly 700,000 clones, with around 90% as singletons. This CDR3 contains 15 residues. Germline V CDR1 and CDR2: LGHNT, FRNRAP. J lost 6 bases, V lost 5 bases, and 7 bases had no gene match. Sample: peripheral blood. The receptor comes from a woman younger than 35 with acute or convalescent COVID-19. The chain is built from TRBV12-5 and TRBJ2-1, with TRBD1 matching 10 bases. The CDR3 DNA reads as TGTGCTAGTGGTCACCGGGACAGGGGACTCAATGAGCAGTTCTTC. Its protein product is CASGHRDRGLNEQFF.